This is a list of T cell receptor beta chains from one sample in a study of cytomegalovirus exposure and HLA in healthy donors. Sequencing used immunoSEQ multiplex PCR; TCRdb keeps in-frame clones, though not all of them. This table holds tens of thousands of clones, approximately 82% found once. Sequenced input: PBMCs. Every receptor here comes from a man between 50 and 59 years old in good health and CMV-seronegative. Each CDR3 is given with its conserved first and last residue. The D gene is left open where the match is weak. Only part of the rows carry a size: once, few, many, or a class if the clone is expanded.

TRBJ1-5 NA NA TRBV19 CASSSLWQGYEHF TGTGCCAGTAGTAGCCTTTGGCAGGGTTACGAACATTTT
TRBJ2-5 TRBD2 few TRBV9 CASSVDIAGGQRETQYF TGTGCCAGCAGCGTAGATATAGCGGGGGGGCAGAGGGAGACCCAGTACTTC
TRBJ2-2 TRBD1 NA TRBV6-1 CASRTTGVNTGELFF TGTGCCAGCAGGACTACAGGGGTGAACACCGGGGAGCTGTTTTTT
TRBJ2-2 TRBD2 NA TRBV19 CASSPTSGVGAGELFF TGTGCCAGTAGTCCCACTAGCGGGGTAGGCGCCGGGGAGCTGTTTTTT
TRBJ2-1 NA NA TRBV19 CASSQGYNEQFF TGTGCCAGTAGTCAGGGTTACAATGAGCAGTTCTTC
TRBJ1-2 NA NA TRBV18 CASSPVPGQPGGYTF TGTGCCAGCTCACCCGTACCCGGACAGCCTGGGGGCTACACCTTC
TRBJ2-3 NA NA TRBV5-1 CASNVGGYTDTQYF TGCGCCAGCAATGTCGGGGGATACACAGATACGCAGTATTTT
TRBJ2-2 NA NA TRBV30 CAWSKGLDSRPELFF TGTGCCTGGAGCAAGGGGCTGGATAGCAGGCCGGAGCTGTTTTTT
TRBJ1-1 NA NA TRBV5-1 CASSPDPGTTLRAFF TGCGCCAGCAGCCCCGATCCGGGGACAACACTGAGGGCTTTCTTT
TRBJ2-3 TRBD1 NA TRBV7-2 CASSSNRGSSTDTQYF TGTGCCAGCAGCTCAAACAGGGGGTCCAGCACAGATACGCAGTATTTT
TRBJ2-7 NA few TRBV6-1 CASSEKATAPYEQYF TGTGCCAGCAGTGAAAAAGCGACAGCTCCCTACGAGCAGTACTTC
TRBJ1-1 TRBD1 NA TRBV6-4 CASSAKGADTEAFF TGTGCCAGCAGTGCCAAGGGGGCAGACACTGAAGCTTTCTTT
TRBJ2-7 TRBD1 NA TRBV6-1 CASILAGGAYEQYF TGTGCCAGCATCTTGGCAGGGGGAGCCTACGAGCAGTACTTC
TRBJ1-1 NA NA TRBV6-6 CASSRTGTEAFF TGTGCCAGCAGTCGTACAGGGACTGAAGCTTTCTTT
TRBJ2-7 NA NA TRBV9 CASSVGGNYEQYF TGTGCCAGCAGCGTAGGGGGCAATTACGAGCAGTACTTC
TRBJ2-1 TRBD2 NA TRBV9 CASSVQAGGRNEQFF TGTGCCAGCAGCGTACAAGCGGGGGGGAGGAATGAGCAGTTCTTC
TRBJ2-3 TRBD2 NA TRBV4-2 CASSQDTSGGAGTQYF TGTGCCAGCAGCCAAGATACTAGCGGGGGAGCAGGTACGCAGTATTTT
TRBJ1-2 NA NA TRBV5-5 CASSLISGSYGYTF TGTGCCAGCAGCTTAATTTCCGGGAGCTATGGCTACACCTTC
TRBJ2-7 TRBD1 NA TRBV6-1 CASRDRVFYEQYF TGTGCCAGCAGGGACAGGGTATTTTACGAGCAGTACTTC
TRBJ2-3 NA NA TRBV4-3 CASSPAGGTDTQYF TGCGCCAGCAGCCCCGCCGGGGGCACAGATACGCAGTATTTT
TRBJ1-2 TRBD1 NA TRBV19 CASSIGQGLDSSGYTF TGTGCCAGTAGTATTGGACAGGGTTTAGATTCTTCTGGCTACACCTTC
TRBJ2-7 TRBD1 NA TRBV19 CASSMRTGGGEQYF TGTGCCAGTAGTATGAGAACAGGGGGTGGCGAGCAGTACTTC
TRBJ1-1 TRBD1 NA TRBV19 CASSIWDRGRTAFF TGTGCCAGTAGTATTTGGGACAGGGGTAGGACGGCTTTCTTT
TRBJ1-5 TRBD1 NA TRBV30 CAWSSGGYQPQHF TGTGCCTGGAGTTCAGGGGGGTATCAGCCCCAGCATTTT
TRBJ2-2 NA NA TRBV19 CASSLSRAGTGELFF TGTGCCAGTAGTCTGTCGCGGGCAGGCACCGGGGAGCTGTTTTTT
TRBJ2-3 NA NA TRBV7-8 CASSLVTLDWTDTQYF TGTGCCAGCAGCTTAGTGACCCTAGACTGGACAGATACGCAGTATTTT